These 26 T cell receptor beta chains were all obtained from the same sample, sequenced in a study of patients and donors after allogeneic stem cell transplantation. MiXCR, applied by TCRdb to the RT-PCR reads, yields one record per CDR3 protein. Among thousands of distinct CDR3 sequences listed, roughly a sixth were seen once. Sequencing used blood, either unsorted or a sorted T cell fraction (not recorded which). The receptor source for this set is a human donor who was either an allogeneic HSCT recipient or a stem cell or donor lymphocyte infusion donor (not recorded which). It is not recorded whose cells these are; they may come from a transplant donor.

The rearrangement links TRBV20-1 to TRBJ2-1; possibly TRBD1 for D (5 bases). The CDR3 loop spans 14 amino acids. The V end lost 6 bases, the J end lost 0 bases, and 12 bases lay between the germline ends. Germline CDR1 is DFQATT and CDR2 is SNEGSKA (reference sequence). CDR3 region: CSASDTRSYNEQFF. CDR3 in DNA: TGCAGTGCGTCGGACACCCGCTCCTACAATGAGCAGTTCTTC.

This clonotype was seen more than once but under ten times. The genes are TRBV4-2 and TRBJ1-2; no clear D gene. Trimming left V 1 base short and J 7 bases short, with 13 bases between. This CDR3 spans 14 amino acids. CDR1 and CDR2 from the germline V gene are LGHNA and YNFKEQ. The CDR3: CASSQVDGSRGYTF. The CDR3 region has the DNA TGTGCCAGCAGCCAAGTGGACGGGTCACGTGGCTACACCTTC.

Within the sample, this clonotype is medium-sized. The rearrangement uses TRBV7-7 and TRBJ2-3, with D perhaps matching TRBD2 (6 bases). CDR1 and CDR2 (germline): SSHAT, FNYEAQ (reference sequence). V lost 5 bases, J lost 1 base, and 10 bases lay in between. The CDR3 loop spans 14 amino acids. This CDR3 is CASSAGTGTDTQYF. CDR3 sequence (DNA): TGTGCCAGCAGCGCCGGGACTGGCACAGATACGCAGTATTTT.

This clonotype was seen a few times. The junction and the germline gene differ at one end; a read error may be behind it. This sequence joins TRBV29-1 and TRBJ1-4; D is unresolved. CDR1 and CDR2 (germline): SQVTM, ANQGSEA. The CDR3 extends over 12 amino acids. The CDR3 reads CSVGTGREKLFF. CDR3 bases: TGCAGCGTTGGGACCGGTCGAGAAAAACTTTTTTTT.

This clonotype was counted between two and nine times. This rearrangement joins TRBV11-2 to TRBJ2-2; tentatively, D is TRBD1 or TRBD2 (5 bases each). From germline, CDR1 is SGHAT and CDR2 FQNNGV. Trimming took off 5 bases at V and 6 bases at J, with 13 bases between the two ends. The CDR3 contains 14 residues. The CDR3 DNA reads as TGTGCCAGCAGCCTCGGGACCGCATCCGGGGAGCTGTTTTTT. It translates to CASSLGTASGELFF.

A few counts support this clonotype. The chain employs TRBV7-6 and TRBJ2-1; 9 bases fit TRBD2. With 1 base clipped from V and 9 bases from J, the junction kept 10 bases outside the gene matches. Germline CDR1 SGHVS, CDR2 FNYEAQ. This CDR3 contains 16 residues. CDR3 protein: CASSLVRLAGRGEQFF. The CDR3 bases are TGTGCCAGCAGCTTAGTTAGGCTAGCGGGACGGGGTGAGCAGTTCTTC. The full variable domain, rest sourced from reference TRBV7-6 and TRBJ2-1, is GAGVSQSPRYKVTKRGQDVALRCDPISGHVSLYWYRQALGQGPEFLTYFNYEAQQDKSGLPNDRFSAERPEGSISTLTIQRTEQRDSAMYRCASSLVRLAGRGEQFFGPGTRLTVL.

This clonotype was observed a few times. This chain joins TRBV12-3 or TRBV12-4 and TRBJ1-1; D gene unclear. The CDR3 has 14 residues. Trimming removed 4 bases from V and 6 bases from J, with 15 bases in between. This CDR3 reads CASSSPSGPPEAFF. Written as DNA, the CDR3 is TGTGCCAGCAGTTCGCCTTCAGGACCCCCTGAAGCTTTCTTT.

This clonotype was seen more than once but under ten times. V gene TRBV27 combines with J gene TRBJ1-2; unclear D gene. The CDR3 contains 12 residues. Germline V CDR1 and CDR2: MNHEY, SMNVEV (reference sequence). V lost 5 bases and J lost 5, with 9 bases in between. For the CDR3, the DNA is TGTGCCAGCAGTAGATTGGGGTATGGCTACACCTTC. It codes for CASSRLGYGYTF.

This clonotype was seen more than once but under ten times. The V call is TRBV12-3 or TRBV12-4, the J call TRBJ2-5, with a possible D match to TRBD1 (6 bases). The CDR3 is made up of 15 amino acids. With 6 bases removed from V and 0 bases from J, the gap between germline ends came to 14 bases. In DNA, the CDR3 is TGTGCCAGCAGCCGGGACACTCCGTACCAAGAGACCCAGTACTTC. Protein sequence: CASSRDTPYQETQYF.

This clonotype was seen more than once but under ten times. V is TRBV7-3 and J is TRBJ2-1, with D perhaps matching TRBD1 (6 bases). The germline V gene encodes CDR1 SGHTA and CDR2 FQGTGA. The CDR3 runs 13 residues. V lost 5 bases and J 7 bases, leaving 12 bases between the germline ends. Written as DNA, the CDR3 is TGTGCCAGCAGCAAATCTACAGGGAATGAGCAGTTCTTC. Encoded protein: CASSKSTGNEQFF.

This clonotype has a handful of counts. The chain combines TRBV5-4 with TRBJ2-6; D is unclear. Germline-derived CDR1 and CDR2 are SGHNT and YYREEE (reference sequence). Trimming cost V 4 bases and J 4 bases, with 9 bases left between them. The CDR3 has 14 amino acids. The CDR3 DNA reads as TGTGCCAGCAGCCTGGAAGCAGGGGCCAACGTCCTGACTTTC. Its translation: CASSLEAGANVLTF.

This clonotype occurred a few times. The CDR3 region has the DNA TGTGCCTGGACCACAGGTCCAAATCAGCCCCAGCATTTT. Translating gives CAWTTGPNQPQHF. The chain is built from TRBV30 and TRBJ1-5; TRBD1 is a possible D gene (5 bases). Germline V gene sequence: CDR1 GTSNPN, CDR2 SVGIG (reference sequence). The CDR3 is made up of 13 amino acids. Trimming pared 4 bases from V and 4 bases from J, leaving 11 bases between.

In this sample, this clonotype turned up a few times. The V gene is TRBV7-8, the J gene TRBJ1-1, with D hard to call. The germline CDR1 and CDR2 sequences are SGHVS and FQNEAQ. CDR3 size: 13 residues. V lost 3 bases and J lost 5, with 10 bases in between. The CDR3 DNA follows: TGTGCCAGCAGCTTCCCCGGGGAGACTGAAGCTTTCTTT. Amino acid sequence: CASSFPGETEAFF.

The gene calls are TRBV6-2 or TRBV6-3 and TRBJ2-1, with 8 bases aligning to TRBD1. In germline, CDR1 is MNHEY, CDR2 SVGEGT. The CDR3 has 14 amino acids. J gave up 8 bases and V 6 bases, and 9 bases lay outside the gene matches. The CDR3 DNA follows: TGTGCCAGCAGGCGGCAGGGGGCTTGGGATGAGCAGTTCTTC. Protein product: CASRRQGAWDEQFF.

The V gene is TRBV20-1, the J gene TRBJ1-1, with 11 bases identical to TRBD1. J gave up 3 bases and V 3 bases, and 3 bases lay outside the gene matches. The CDR3 extends over 14 amino acids. Germline CDR1 and CDR2: DFQATT and SNEGSKA (reference sequence). The CDR3 sequence: CSASGQGAYTEAFF. DNA of the CDR3: TGCAGTGCTAGTGGACAGGGGGCATACACTGAAGCTTTCTTT.

This clonotype is labeled large. V is TRBV5-1 and J is TRBJ2-5; D ambiguous. The V and J ends lost 2 bases and 5 bases respectively, with 4 bases between them. This CDR3 contains 11 residues. Germline V gene data show CDR1 as SGHRS and CDR2 as YFSETQ. This CDR3 is CASSFMETQYF. The CDR3 nucleotides are TGCGCCAGCAGCTTCATGGAGACCCAGTACTTC.

This sequence joins TRBV15 and TRBJ2-7; TRBD2 matches at 7 bases. The CDR3 runs 14 residues. The germline gives CDR1 LNHNV, CDR2 YYDKDF (reference sequence). Trimming cost V 8 bases and J 2 bases; bases outside gene matches: 9. The CDR3 sequence is CATAKKRGAYEQYF. The CDR3, as DNA: TGTGCCACCGCTAAAAAGCGGGGTGCCTACGAGCAGTACTTC.

By frequency in the sample, this clonotype is medium-sized. The chain uses TRBV11-2 and TRBJ2-1; D remains unclear. This CDR3 has 12 residues. The V end was cut by 5 bases, the J end by 5 bases, with 7 bases between. CDR1 and CDR2 (germline): SGHAT, FQNNGV. CDR3 sequence reads: CASSPNDNEQFF. CDR3 sequence (DNA): TGTGCCAGCAGCCCAAACGACAATGAGCAGTTCTTC.

By proportion, this clonotype is large. The V and J genes are TRBV5-1 and TRBJ2-2; unclear D gene. V lost 1 base and J lost 7, with 5 bases in between. Germline V lookup: CDR1 SGHRS, CDR2 YFSETQ. This CDR3 spans 12 amino acids. CDR3 bases: TGCGCCAGCAGCTTGAGGAGCGGGGAGCTGTTTTTT. Protein product: CASSLRSGELFF. The entire variable domain, with the rest obtained from reference TRBV5-1 and TRBJ2-2, is as follows: KAGVTQTPRYLIKTRGQQVTLSCSPISGHRSVSWYQQTPGQGLQFLFEYFSETQRNKGNFPGRFSGRQFSNSRSEMNVSTLELGDSALYLCASSLRSGELFFGEGSRLTVL.

V gene TRBV5-1 combines with J gene TRBJ2-1, with D perhaps matching TRBD2 (5 bases). The CDR3 covers 11 residues. Per the germline V gene, CDR1 is SGHRS and CDR2 is YFSETQ. Between the trimmed V and J ends, which lost 7 bases and 7 bases, there was a span of 9 bases. CDR3 DNA: TGCGCCAGCGGCGAGGGTAATGAGCAGTTCTTC. Translation: CASGEGNEQFF. Variable domain in full (rest from reference TRBV5-1 and TRBJ2-1): KAGVTQTPRYLIKTRGQQVTLSCSPISGHRSVSWYQQTPGQGLQFLFEYFSETQRNKGNFPGRFSGRQFSNSRSEMNVSTLELGDSALYLCASGEGNEQFFGPGTRLTVL.

This clonotype was observed a handful of times. V is TRBV7-2 and J is TRBJ1-3, with D possibly being TRBD1 (5 bases). CDR3 size: 14 residues. Germline CDR1 and CDR2: SGHTA and FQGNSA. V was trimmed by 5 bases and J by 0 bases, leaving 8 bases between them. The CDR3 loop reads CASSPGNSGNTIYF. The CDR3 DNA reads as TGTGCCAGCAGCCCAGGGAACTCTGGAAACACCATATATTTT.

This rearrangement joins TRBV5-1 to TRBJ2-7, with 7 bases lining up with TRBD1. Germline V lookup: CDR1 SGHRS, CDR2 YFSETQ. Germline trimming cut 2 bases from V and 0 bases from J; bases unmatched to any gene: 2. The CDR3 is 14 amino acids. The CDR3 spells CASSFWDSSYEQYF. The CDR3 DNA reads as TGCGCCAGCAGCTTCTGGGACAGCTCCTACGAGCAGTACTTC.

V gene TRBV7-3 combines with J gene TRBJ2-1, with TRBD2 identical over 7 bases. Germline CDR1 is SGHTA and CDR2 is FQGTGA. J was trimmed by 6 bases and V by 0 bases; bases with no gene match: 2. The CDR3 runs to 14 residues. Here the CDR3 reads CASSLTASGNEQFF. CDR3 DNA: TGTGCCAGCAGCTTAACGGCTAGCGGCAATGAGCAGTTCTTC.

The rearrangement joins TRBV7-9 to TRBJ1-1; 7 nucleotides match TRBD1. CDR1 is SEHNR, CDR2 FQNEAQ, per germline (reference sequence). The CDR3 length is 16 residues. V shed 3 bases and J 4 bases; nucleotides not matched to a gene: 11. This CDR3 reads CASSFLTGAEGTEAFF. The CDR3 DNA is TGTGCCAGCAGCTTCCTTACAGGGGCGGAAGGCACTGAAGCTTTCTTT.

The chain employs TRBV15 and TRBJ2-7; possibly TRBD2 for D (5 bases). This CDR3 region has 14 residues. Germline CDR1 is LNHNV and CDR2 is YYDKDF (reference sequence). V was cut by 3 bases and J by 1 base, with 10 bases left in between. The CDR3 protein is CATSRRRESYEQYF. CDR3 DNA: TGTGCCACCAGCAGGAGAAGGGAGTCCTACGAGCAGTACTTC.

The sample holds a few counts of this clonotype. The chain recombines TRBV29-1 with TRBJ2-5, with D possibly matching TRBD2 (6 bases). The germline V and J ends were trimmed by 4 bases and 4 bases, with 7 bases remaining between them. CDR3 length: 11 residues. Germline values: CDR1 SQVTM, CDR2 ANQGSEA. CDR3 sequence (DNA): TGCAGCGTTGGGAGGGCAGAGACCCAGTACTTC. Its translation: CSVGRAETQYF. The full variable domain, with the rest looked up from reference TRBV29-1 and TRBJ2-5, is SAVISQKPSRDICQRGTSLTIQCQVDSQVTMMFWYRQQPGQSLTLIATANQGSEATYESGFVIDKFPISRPNLTFSTLTVSNMSPEDSSIYLCSVGRAETQYFGPGTRLLVL.